This T cell receptor (beta chain) was recovered during a study of early stage breast cancer tumors. Points from the study as a whole: Tumor and normal breast were distinguished via blood comparison in 14 of 16 patients. Tumors had roughly 2.5-fold higher T cell density and higher clonality than adjacent normal breast tissue.

Clones were read by immunoSEQ multiplex PCR, and TCRdb kept only the in-frame ones, dropping some. The sample holds around 78,000 clones; roughly 84% are singletons and the top ten take roughly 3.2%. A single count supports this clone. Its antigen is as yet unknown. The CDR3 spans 14 residues. The germline gives CDR1 PRHDT, CDR2 FYEKMQ (reference sequence). Input material: blood. This sequence was found in a person aged 55 to 75 with breast cancer. V is TRBV13 and J is TRBJ2-5, with 9 nucleotides matching TRBD1. Near its end, the DNA agrees better with TRBJ2-7, so the J call may be wrong. The CDR3 sequence: CASSYWDRDYEQYF. The CDR3 DNA sequence: TGTGCCAGCAGCTATTGGGACAGGGACTACGAGCAGTACTTC.